This TCR beta chain came from a study of regulatory T cells in long-lasting Graves disease (dated by TCRdb to the early 2020s). Context from the whole study: Newly diagnosed Graves' disease patients had taken antithyroid drugs for less than 3 months. The study took place in China and was registered as a clinical trial. TCR sequencing covered around 13 persistent and around 20 newly diagnosed Graves' disease patients, 33 samples in total. Patients with persistent Graves' disease were compared with patients with newly diagnosed Graves' disease using TCR sequencing and RNA sequencing of peripheral blood.

From V the trimming removes 6 bases and from J it removes 1 base, while the gene matches leave 10 bases of the junction unaccounted for. From a lookup of the germline V gene (reference sequence), CDR1 and CDR2 are DFQATT and SNEGSKA. The CDR3 spans 16 residues, from the cysteine through the phenylalanine. Only the CDR3 DNA stays, 48 bases, in frame from base 1. Receptor libraries were prepared by multiplex PCR. Sequencing used an Illumina HiSeq 4000. To build TCR beta libraries, CDR3 regions were amplified by Arm-PCR using iRepertoire HTBI primers. Before sequencing, the PCR products went through gel purification. In the original analysis: A total of 62 TRBV and some 15 TRBJ segments were identified across samples and were used for gene usage analysis of CDR3 amino acid clonotypes. COPE and FqMerger were used to merge filtered high-quality paired reads into contigs. BLAST was used to align contigs to the IMGT TRBV, TRBD and TRBJ reference genes, and CDR3 was defined following IMGT. Clonotypes above 0.1% frequency were classified as highly expanded clones. Repertoire diversity was measured by Shannon entropy, and V-J evenness by the Gini coefficient. Clonotypes shared by more than one individual were considered public. TCRdb applied fastp at Q25 and MiXCR to the public reads, then kept only in-frame beta chains. A single entry per CDR3 protein holds the most common genes and DNA from its merged rows. The V and J calls follow TCRdb's processing rather than the paper's. The sample table holds hundreds of thousands of distinct CDR3 sequences, of which roughly 15% were seen once. The ten largest clones take up more than 15% of the sample.

General study outcomes and caveats: Lower TCR Shannon entropy and fewer highly expanded clones were observed in persistent Graves' disease patients than in newly diagnosed patients, which suggested clonal expansion. The authors acknowledged the small sample size as a limitation that may reduce accuracy. Sequencing and analysis were restricted to the TCR beta chain. Patients with persistent disease shared more public clonotypes (about 2,700) than newly diagnosed patients did (about 970). Only peripheral blood was studied, because thyroid tissue, the primary lesion, was inaccessible. Persistent disease showed preferential use of TRBV28, TRBJ1-2 and TRBJ2-5, whereas newly diagnosed disease favored TRBV20-1 and TRBJ2-1.

Concerning this clonotype itself: Its specific antigen is unknown. No base qualities exist here, and no much larger clone lies one base off it.

Interpreted using the paper, the time point label stands for: newly diagnosed GD, antithyroid drugs for less than 3 months. For both TCR sequencing and RNA sequencing, RNA was extracted from PBMCs in TRIzol. The diagnosis of Graves' disease followed American Thyroid Association guidelines. Patients for the study were recruited at an endocrinology department in Xi'an, China. From each patient, about 9.7 milliliters of peripheral blood was collected into an EDTA anticoagulant tube. PBMCs were isolated by Ficoll Paque Plus density gradient separation without further T cell sorting. An Agilent 2100 Bioanalyzer and agarose gel were used to check RNA quality, while a NanoDrop 2000 measured RNA concentration. These data also formed part of another study, on T cells in Graves' hyperthyroidism and ophthalmopathy. Per the second study: Stable Graves' hyperthyroidism was defined as no progression to ophthalmopathy during 18 months of follow-up. Hyperthyroidism patients were newly diagnosed, had a disease duration of under 2 months, and were aged 18 to 65 years. Patients with uncontrolled infections, other autoimmune diseases, pregnancy or lactation were excluded. Diagnoses were established on the basis of clinical symptoms, serum thyroxine and TRAb, thyroid ultrasound, and orbital computed tomography. The first round of RT-PCR for the TCR CDR3 was performed with the HTBI primer set and the Qiagen OneStep RT-PCR kit. Most expanded thyroid clonotypes (frequency above 0.001) were also detected in blood, suggesting blood repertoires may reflect thyroid immune responses. Ophthalmopathy was separated from stable hyperthyroidism by a 13 V-J signature model, with about 86% sensitivity and about 81% specificity obtained in cross-validation and 80%/75% obtained in testing. In validation, the model predicted progression to ophthalmopathy with 55% to 71% sensitivity and roughly 75% specificity, a median of 6.5 months before onset. A discovery cohort of about a hundred patients, fewer than 50 with Graves' ophthalmopathy and 55 to 65 with stable Graves' hyperthyroidism, was used to find distinguishing TCR V-J signatures. An independent validation cohort of some 18 hyperthyroidism patients and about 15 patients who later progressed to ophthalmopathy tested prospective prediction of ophthalmopathy. The 100 or so discovery patients were divided at random into training and test sets in a 7:3 ratio. In roughly six Graves' hyperthyroidism patients, the study also compared T-cell repertoires from thyroid tissue with T-cell repertoires from blood. After blood sampling, hyperthyroidism patients were treated with methimazole at a starting dose of 30 mg daily, and ophthalmopathy patients were treated with high-dose intravenous methylprednisolone. A second multiplex PCR round built the libraries, followed by size selection and purification. Paired-end sequencing of the libraries was performed with 100 bp reads on an Illumina HiSeq2000. SOAPnuke was used to process the raw data, throwing out any read that contained adapters or uncalled bases, had a mean Phred below 15, or lacked an exact constant-primer or identifier match. High-quality paired reads were merged with COPE v1.2.5, and unique nucleotide sequences were defined as clonotypes. Clonotypes were aligned to IMGT TRBV, TRBD and TRBJ reference segments using MiTCR v1.1. The analysis was restricted to V-J combinations with a frequency above 0.0001, which together covered roughly 99% of the repertoires. A TCS score was defined as the ratio of F50 (clonal expansion) to E x V (chaos), with BLOSUM62-based TCRdist applied between CDR3 peptides within each V-J. Welch's t-statistics and random forest reduced several hundred V-J features to 13, which were used in a naive Bayes classifier (R e1071). No statistical method was used to set the sample size in advance, and investigators knew the group allocation. According to the paper, TCR Vbeta CDR3 sequencing was carried out on 135 peripheral blood samples, which came from under 50 ophthalmopathy, under 85 hyperthyroidism and some 17 progressor patients.

This TCR came from a woman aged 25 to 39 with Graves disease. Donor details come from another sample of the same person, matched by shared clones. The specimen was peripheral blood mononuclear cells (PBMCs), collected at new diagnosis, from a patient treated with antithyroid drugs. Recombination connected TRBV20-1 to TRBJ2-2; 8 bases in the middle match TRBD2. The CDR3 protein sequence reads: CSADKAGEVNTGELFF. The DNA reads as follows: TGCAGTGCGGACAAAGCGGGAGAGGTGAACACCGGGGAGCTGTTTTTT.